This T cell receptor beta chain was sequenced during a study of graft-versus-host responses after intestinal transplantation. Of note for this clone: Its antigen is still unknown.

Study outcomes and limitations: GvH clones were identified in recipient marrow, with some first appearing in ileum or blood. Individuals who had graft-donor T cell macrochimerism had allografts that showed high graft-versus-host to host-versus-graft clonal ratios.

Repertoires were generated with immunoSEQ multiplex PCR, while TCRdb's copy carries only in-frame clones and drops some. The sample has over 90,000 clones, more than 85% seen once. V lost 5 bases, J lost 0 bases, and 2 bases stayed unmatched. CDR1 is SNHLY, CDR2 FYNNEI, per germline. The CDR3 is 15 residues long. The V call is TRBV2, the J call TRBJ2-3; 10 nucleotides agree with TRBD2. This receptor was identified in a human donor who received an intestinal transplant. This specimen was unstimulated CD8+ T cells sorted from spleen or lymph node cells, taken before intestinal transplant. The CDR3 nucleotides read TGTGCCAGCAGTTGGACTAGCGGCAGCACAGATACGCAGTATTTT. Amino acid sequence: CASSWTSGSTDTQYF. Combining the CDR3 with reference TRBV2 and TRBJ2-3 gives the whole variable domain EPEVTQTPSHQVTQMGQEVILRCVPISNHLYFYWYRQILGQKVEFLVSFYNNEISEKSEIFDDQFSVERPDGSNFTLKIRSTKLEDSAMYFCASSWTSGSTDTQYFGPGTRLTVL.